This passage covers 20 T cell receptor beta chains from one sample sequenced in a study of shared clonotypes between healthy human individuals. The method was immunoSEQ multiplex PCR; TCRdb's version includes in-frame clones alone and lacks a portion of them. The data show about 1.1 million clones, with about 80% seen just once and approximately 0.56% held by the top ten. Specimen: memory CD4+ T cells from PBMCs. Subset reported: CD45RA-negative fraction. These receptors all come from a man between 18 and 29 years old in good health. Some clones in this sample may be carry-over from other donors' samples.

The J gene is TRBJ1-4, the V gene TRBV21-1; TRBD1 reflects the table's D call only, with no check against the DNA. TRBV21-1 is noted as a pseudogene. The CDR3 covers 15 residues. CDR3 DNA: TGTGCCAGCAGCACCAGGGACAGGGGTGGCGAAAAACTGTTTTTT. It encodes CASSTRDRGGEKLFF.

V and J are TRBV18 and TRBJ2-5; no clear D. V was pared by 3 bases and J by 1 base, with 15 bases between. The CDR3 has 16 amino acids. Germline V CDR1 and CDR2: KGHSH, LQKENI. The CDR3 coding sequence is TGTGCCAGCTCACCGCCTACCCGAGACTCCCAAGAGACCCAGTACTTC. Protein product: CASSPPTRDSQETQYF.

V gene TRBV7-6 combines with J gene TRBJ2-3; D is uncertain. Trimming removed 4 bases at V and 4 bases at J, with 12 bases between. CDR1 SGHVS and CDR2 FNYEAQ come from the germline V gene. This CDR3 contains 14 residues. CDR3 bases: TGTGCCAGCAGCTCCTCAACCCCCCCAGATACGCAGTATTTT. Amino acids: CASSSSTPPDTQYF. The variable domain in full, with the rest retrieved from reference TRBV7-6 and TRBJ2-3, is GAGVSQSPRYKVTKRGQDVALRCDPISGHVSLYWYRQALGQGPEFLTYFNYEAQQDKSGLPNDRFSAERPEGSISTLTIQRTEQRDSAMYRCASSSSTPPDTQYFGPGTRLTVL.

The chain is built from TRBV28 and TRBJ2-5; 10 bases are a match to TRBD2. The CDR3 sequence is 15 residues long. Trimming removed 3 bases from V and 4 bases from J; junction bases left unmatched: 5. Per the germline V gene, CDR1 is MDHEN and CDR2 is SYDVKM. CDR3 sequence reads: CASSFRLAGAETQYF. The CDR3 DNA reads TGTGCCAGCAGTTTTCGTCTAGCGGGAGCAGAGACCCAGTACTTC.

This clone was recorded only once. The chain links TRBV5-1 to TRBJ2-3; D is uncertain. V gave up 3 bases and J gave up 1 base, with 15 bases separating them. Germline CDR1 and CDR2: SGHRS and YFSETQ. This CDR3 has 16 residues. The CDR3 sequence: CASSSTAGVRTDTQYF. CDR3 nucleotide sequence: TGCGCCAGCAGCTCAACGGCTGGGGTTCGCACAGATACGCAGTATTTT. Supplemented by reference TRBV5-1 and TRBJ2-3, the full variable domain reads KAGVTQTPRYLIKTRGQQVTLSCSPISGHRSVSWYQQTPGQGLQFLFEYFSETQRNKGNFPGRFSGRQFSNSRSEMNVSTLELGDSALYLCASSSTAGVRTDTQYFGPGTRLTVL.

The sample holds a few counts of this clone. This rearrangement joins TRBV18 to TRBJ1-2, with D hard to call. Germline V gene lookup returns CDR1 KGHSH and CDR2 LQKENI. V was pared by 0 bases and J by 9 bases, with 11 bases between. The CDR3 consists of 13 residues. CDR3 DNA sequence: TGTGCCAGCTCACCACCGGGCCGTACCAGCTACACCTTC. Its protein product is CASSPPGRTSYTF.

V and J are TRBV9 and TRBJ2-1; D may be TRBD2 (6 bases). The CDR3 extends over 13 amino acids. Germline V lookup: CDR1 SGDLS, CDR2 YYNGEE. V lost 5 bases and J 4 bases, leaving 10 bases between the germline ends. CDR3 sequence reads: CASSSGGYNEQFF. CDR3 DNA sequence: TGTGCCAGCAGTTCCGGGGGATACAATGAGCAGTTCTTC.

The rearrangement joins TRBV5-1 to TRBJ2-7, with D possibly TRBD1 on 5 matching bases. Germline V gene data show CDR1 as SGHRS and CDR2 as YFSETQ. Trimming shortened V by 4 bases and J by 8 bases, and 19 bases separated the two germline ends. The CDR3 runs 14 residues. The CDR3 DNA sequence: TGCGCCAGCAGCCGTACGACCGCCACAGGCCAGCAGTACTTC. This gives the protein CASSRTTATGQQYF.

The V call is TRBV5-4, the J call TRBJ1-2, with D tentatively TRBD1 (5 bases). V shed 2 bases and J shed 7 bases, with 15 bases lying between them. CDR1 is SGHNT and CDR2 is YYREEE in the germline V gene (reference sequence). The CDR3 extends over 14 amino acids. The CDR3 region has the DNA TGTGCCAGCAGCTTATCCTCAGGGAGCACTGGCTACACCTTC. It is translated as CASSLSSGSTGYTF. Complete variable domain (other parts from reference TRBV5-4 and TRBJ1-2): ETGVTQSPTHLIKTRGQQVTLRCSSQSGHNTVSWYQQALGQGPQFIFQYYREEENGRGNFPPRFSGLQFPNYSSELNVNALELDDSALYLCASSLSSGSTGYTFGSGTRLTVV.

This chain uses TRBV11-2 with TRBJ2-1, with D possibly being TRBD2 (5 bases). Trimming left V 1 base short and J 4 bases short, with 8 bases between. Germline lookup yields CDR1 SGHAT and CDR2 FQNNGV. CDR3 length: 14 residues. CDR3 bases: TGTGCCAGCAGCTTAGGGCGGGCTTACAATGAGCAGTTCTTC. As protein: CASSLGRAYNEQFF.

Points on this clone: The sample contains more than one DNA sequence encoding this CDR3. This chain connects TRBV7-9 to TRBJ1-2, with a weak D call TRBD1 (6 bases). The V and J ends lost 3 bases and 1 base respectively, with 9 bases between them. The CDR3 spans 14 residues. Germline loops: CDR1 SEHNR, CDR2 FQNEAQ (reference sequence). For the CDR3, the DNA is TGTGCCAGCAGCTTGGGACAAAATAACTATGGCTACACCTTC. Amino acid sequence: CASSLGQNNYGYTF.

This chain links TRBV29-1 with TRBJ2-7, with TRBD2 matching 7 bases. Looked up from germline, CDR1 is SQVTM and CDR2 is ANQGSEA. The CDR3 consists of 14 residues. V gave up 4 bases and J gave up 3 bases; unmatched junction bases: 9. The chain's CDR3 is CSVASSGINYEQYF. The CDR3, as DNA: TGCAGCGTTGCTTCTAGCGGAATCAACTACGAGCAGTACTTC.

The chain joins TRBV27 to TRBJ1-5, with 11 bases identical to TRBD1. Trimming removed 6 bases from V and 7 bases from J; junction bases left unmatched: 5. The CDR3 is made up of 14 amino acids. Germline CDR1 and CDR2: MNHEY and SMNVEV (reference sequence). The CDR3, as DNA: TGTGCCAGCAGAGTCGGGACAGGGGGGCAGCCCCAGCATTTT. Residues: CASRVGTGGQPQHF.

In DNA, the CDR3 is TGTGCCAGCGACCTTCCGGCCTCGTTCTCCTACGAGCAGTACTTC. It codes for CASDLPASFSYEQYF. This chain joins TRBV27 and TRBJ2-7; no clear D gene. The length of the CDR3 is 15 residues. V was cut by 8 bases and J by 0 bases, with 17 bases left in between. CDR1 is MNHEY, CDR2 SMNVEV, per germline (reference sequence).

The rearrangement joins TRBV15 to TRBJ2-5; D is unclear. The V and J ends lost 0 bases and 0 bases respectively, with 5 bases between them. CDR3 length equals 14 residues. Looked up from germline, CDR1 is LNHNV and CDR2 is YYDKDF (reference sequence). CDR3 nucleotides: TGTGCCACCAGCAGAGAATCCAACCAAGAGACCCAGTACTTC. Its protein product is CATSRESNQETQYF.

The chain has TRBV28 and TRBJ2-3; 10 bases align to TRBD2. Germline V gene data show CDR1 as MDHEN and CDR2 as SYDVKM. J was trimmed by 0 bases and V by 5 bases; bases with no gene match: 5. CDR3 length equals 16 residues. DNA of the CDR3: TGTGCCAGCAGTCCCGGACTAGCGGATAGCACAGATACGCAGTATTTT. The encoded protein is CASSPGLADSTDTQYF.

A word on this clone: This CDR3 is also generated by other DNA sequences in the sample. The rearrangement links TRBV2 to TRBJ1-5; D call uncertain. The CDR3 consists of 15 residues. V was pared by 1 base and J by 0 bases, with 7 bases between. Germline V gives CDR1 SNHLY, CDR2 FYNNEI. CDR3 in DNA: TGTGCCAGCAGTGAAGGGCGGTATAGCAATCAGCCCCAGCATTTT. Amino acid sequence: CASSEGRYSNQPQHF.

The chain recombines TRBV29-1 with TRBJ2-7; D may be TRBD1 (6 bases). The CDR3 has 12 residues. Germline values: CDR1 SQVTM, CDR2 ANQGSEA. Trimming removed 6 bases at V and 2 bases at J, with 11 bases between. The CDR3 nucleotides read TGCAGCGTGAGTTGGACAGCCTACGAGCAGTACTTC. Its protein is CSVSWTAYEQYF.

This chain links TRBV4-3 with TRBJ2-5; TRBD2 matches at 11 bases. The CDR3 is 16 amino acids. Looked up from germline, CDR1 is LGHNA and CDR2 is YSLEER. V shed 5 bases, J shed 5 bases, and the junction held 10 bases outside the gene matches. In DNA, the CDR3 is TGCGCCAGCAGCAACGTAGCGGGAGGGACCCTGGAGACCCAGTACTTC. It yields the protein CASSNVAGGTLETQYF.

In this sample, this clone turned up many times. V usage is TRBV7-9 and J usage is TRBJ1-2, with 7 bases matching TRBD1. Germline lookup yields CDR1 SEHNR and CDR2 FQNEAQ (reference sequence). The CDR3 has 12 residues. V gave up 5 bases and J gave up 6 bases; unmatched junction bases: 3. In nucleotides, the CDR3 is TGTGCCAGCAGCACCGGGACAGATGGCTACACCTTC. It is translated as CASSTGTDGYTF.